These T cell receptor beta chains were read from a single sample in a study of T cells in narcolepsy. The method was immunoSEQ multiplex PCR; TCRdb's version includes in-frame clones alone and lacks a portion of them. This sample carries some 15,000 clones, approximately 72% of them seen once, and the ten largest clones take 13% to 15%. The sequenced sample consisted of CD45RA- memory CD8+ T cells from PBMCs. The source is a human donor with narcolepsy. CDR3s include the opening cysteine and the closing phenylalanine or tryptophan. The D gene is left open where the match is weak. Clone size appears in some rows only: once, few, many, or a class for an expanded clone.

TRBD1	TRBV4-2	-	TRBJ1-2	CASSQVGLQGVGGYTF	TGTGCCAGCAGCCAAGTTGGACTACAGGGGGTAGGTGGCTACACCTTC
TRBD1	TRBV5-6	once	TRBJ2-1	CASSPGQGAYNEQFF	TGTGCCAGCAGCCCGGGACAGGGGGCATACAATGAGCAGTTCTTC
TRBD2	TRBV15	-	TRBJ2-7	CATSYERGYYEQYF	TGTGCCACCAGCTATGAGCGGGGTTACTACGAGCAGTACTTC
-	TRBV13	once	TRBJ2-4	CASSLHALQGAKNIQYF	TGTGCCAGCAGCTTACACGCTCTACAGGGCGCCAAAAACATTCAGTACTTC
-	TRBV9	-	TRBJ2-5	CASRPAGQETQYF	TGTGCCAGCCGCCCGGCAGGACAAGAGACCCAGTACTTC
-	TRBV6-1	-	TRBJ2-7	CASSAWTASYEQYF	TGTGCCAGCAGTGCCTGGACAGCGTCCTACGAGCAGTACTTC
TRBD2	TRBV27	-	TRBJ2-1	CASSRSGSSYNEQFF	TGTGCCAGCAGCAGGAGCGGGAGCTCCTACAATGAGCAGTTCTTC
TRBD2	TRBV6-5	-	TRBJ2-1	CASSWGTSSYNEQFF	TGTGCCAGCAGTTGGGGGACTAGCTCCTACAATGAGCAGTTCTTC
TRBD1	TRBV28	-	TRBJ2-2	CASSLSGTGGLGELFF	TGTGCCAGCAGTTTATCCGGGACAGGGGGTCTCGGGGAGCTGTTTTTT
TRBD2	TRBV11-2	-	TRBJ2-7	CASSMTSGRWYEQYF	TGTGCCAGCAGCATGACTAGCGGGAGATGGTACGAGCAGTACTTC
-	TRBV15	few	TRBJ1-1	CATSRTRGGSNTEAFF	TGTGCCACCAGCAGAACCCGCGGCGGGAGTAACACTGAAGCTTTCTTT
TRBD2	TRBV10-3	few	TRBJ2-1	CAIRPGTSIYNEQFF	TGTGCCATCAGACCCGGGACTAGCATCTACAATGAGCAGTTCTTC
TRBD2	TRBV7-9	few	TRBJ2-1	CASRPPGLEGEQFF	TGTGCCAGCAGACCCCCGGGACTAGAAGGTGAGCAGTTCTTC
-	TRBV27	-	TRBJ1-2	CASSSTQDMGLPMDGYTF	TGTGCCAGCAGTTCAACACAGGACATGGGGCTTCCTATGGATGGCTACACCTTC
-	TRBV6-6	-	TRBJ1-5	CASSYGAESQPQHF	TGTGCCAGCAGTTACGGAGCGGAAAGTCAGCCCCAGCATTTT
-	TRBV27	-	TRBJ1-1	CASSLSGRLNTEAFF	TGTGCCAGCAGTTTATCTGGTAGACTCAACACTGAAGCTTTCTTT
TRBD1	TRBV11-2	-	TRBJ1-2	CASSLTLTGTDNGYTF	TGTGCCAGCAGCTTAACCCTTACCGGGACAGACAATGGCTACACCTTC
-	TRBV11-2	-	TRBJ2-3	CASSFMGNLMTDTQYF	TGTGCCAGCAGCTTTATGGGCAACCTTATGACAGATACGCAGTATTTT
TRBD1	TRBV2	few	TRBJ1-1	CASSEFGQGADDTEAFF	TGTGCCAGCAGTGAATTCGGCCAGGGGGCAGATGACACTGAAGCTTTCTTT
TRBD1	TRBV5-1	-	TRBJ1-4	CASSFTGTAAATNEKLFF	TGCGCCAGCAGCTTTACCGGGACAGCCGCAGCAACTAATGAAAAACTGTTTTTT
-	TRBV11-2	-	TRBJ2-7	CASSLSGSYEQYF	TGTGCCAGCAGCTTATCGGGGTCCTACGAGCAGTACTTC
-	TRBV7-8	-	TRBJ2-3	CASSLGGGADTQYF	TGTGCCAGCAGCTTAGGGGGGGGCGCAGATACGCAGTATTTT
-	TRBV25-1	-	TRBJ1-1	CASTKETEAFF	TGTGCCAGCACAAAGGAAACTGAAGCTTTCTTT
-	TRBV5-1	-	TRBJ1-1	CASSQDGNTEAFF	TGCGCCAGCAGTCAGGACGGGAACACTGAAGCTTTCTTT
TRBD1	TRBV7-6	-	TRBJ1-1	CASSRTGGRAEAFF	TGTGCCAGCAGCCGTACAGGGGGCCGAGCTGAAGCTTTCTTT
-	TRBV10-1	few	TRBJ1-3	CATEGNTIYF	TGCGCCACGGAAGGAAACACCATATATTTT
TRBD1	TRBV7-6	-	TRBJ1-6	CASSLQGTGSHSPLHF	TGTGCCAGCAGCTTACAAGGGACAGGGTCCCATTCACCCCTCCACTTT
TRBD2	TRBV2	-	TRBJ2-7	CASSDSEGTSVRYEQYF	TGTGCCAGCAGTGACTCTGAAGGGACTAGCGTCCGCTACGAGCAGTACTTC
-	TRBV5-1	-	TRBJ2-2	CASSPGRRLDTGELFF	TGCGCCAGCAGCCCCGGTAGGAGATTGGACACCGGGGAGCTGTTTTTT
-	TRBV2	few	TRBJ1-1	CASSDWSDTEAFF	TGTGCCAGCAGTGACTGGTCGGATACTGAAGCTTTCTTT
TRBD2	TRBV13	-	TRBJ2-1	CASSLVTGLAGENEQFF	TGTGCCAGCAGCTTAGTTACGGGACTAGCGGGGGAAAATGAGCAGTTCTTC
-	TRBV27	once	TRBJ2-1	CASSHYNEQFF	TGTGCCAGCAGTCATTACAATGAGCAGTTCTTC
-	TRBV9	once	TRBJ2-7	CASSAFGQYEQYF	TGTGCCAGCAGCGCATTCGGACAGTACGAGCAGTACTTC
-	TRBV9	-	TRBJ1-5	CASSLGQNQPQHF	TGTGCCAGCAGCTTAGGACAGAATCAGCCCCAGCATTTT
TRBD1	TRBV29-1	-	TRBJ1-5	CSVLTGEGGQPQHF	TGCAGCGTACTGACAGGGGAAGGAGGTCAGCCCCAGCATTTT
-	TRBV7-8	-	TRBJ2-1	CASRKGLEQFF	TGTGCCAGCAGGAAAGGACTAGAGCAGTTCTTC
-	TRBV27	-	TRBJ2-7	CASSSLVIHEQYF	TGTGCCAGCAGTTCACTAGTAATCCACGAGCAGTACTTC
-	TRBV7-9	-	TRBJ2-7	CASSLSPNEQYF	TGTGCCAGCAGCTTATCTCCCAACGAGCAGTACTTC
TRBD1	TRBV28	-	TRBJ2-5	CASSFLFSRDRGEETQYF	TGTGCCAGCAGTTTCCTATTCTCCCGGGACAGGGGGGAAGAGACCCAGTACTTC